This T cell receptor (beta chain) was found in a study of blood T cell repertoires in COVID-19. In the study overall: Some COVID-19 samples were acute and others convalescent; all came from the United States, Italy and Spain. T cells, B-cell-depleted T cells, or PBMCs supplied cDNA or gDNA.

The assay was immunoSEQ multiplex PCR, and TCRdb's table has in-frame clones only and misses some. This table has around 45,000 clones, about 80% appearing once. With V trimmed by 6 bases and J by 2 bases, 11 bases remained unmatched. CDR1 is ENHRY and CDR2 is SYGVKD in the germline V gene. The CDR3 runs to 17 residues. Sequencing was performed on peripheral blood. This TCR came from a woman in her sixties with acute or convalescent COVID-19. The chain joins TRBV10-3 to TRBJ1-2, with TRBD1 identical over 11 bases. The CDR3 DNA reads as TGTGCCATCAGCCCGGGGACAGGGGGGTTGGAAAACTATGGCTACACCTTC. It translates to CAISPGTGGLENYGYTF.